The entry below describes one T cell receptor (beta chain). Its antigen remains unknown. In the authors' methods: ImmunoSEQ gave junction-only sequences without quality scores, so filtering differed. The repertoire was sequenced with immunoSEQ multiplex PCR; TCRdb's copy has only in-frame clones and lacks some. The D gene and trimming were derived from the DNA, and the V and J assignments and clone size from that table. The repertoire consists of 1,500,000 or so clones, with 98% to 99% occurring once and the leading ten covering about 0.34%. V gave up 5 bases and J gave up 4 bases, with 15 bases separating them. The germline gives CDR1 SEHNR, CDR2 FQNEAQ (reference sequence). The CDR3 has 15 residues. This sample was included in a study of shared clonotypes between healthy human individuals. Study observations and caveats: Sorted-subset sequencing was shown by rarefaction to be incomplete despite large depth. Among donors, clonotype sharing was expected to be affected by sequencing depth.

Donors had no recently reported acute infections or vaccinations and were HIV-negative. This receptor was obtained from a man younger than 40 in good health. The J gene is TRBJ1-3, the V gene TRBV7-9; possibly TRBD1 for D (6 bases). Sequences were obtained from naive CD4+ T cells sorted from blood. Subset denoted: CD45RA+ positively selected. The CDR3 DNA reads as TGTGCCAGCAGCCCGGGACGGGGGGCAGGAAACACCATATATTTT. It encodes CASSPGRGAGNTIYF.